Given below is one T cell receptor (beta chain) in context. What it recognizes is unknown. Use of 60 Vbeta and 13 Jbeta primers characterized the PCR. This table comes from immunoSEQ multiplex PCR, and its TCRdb copy is limited to in-frame clones, with some not included. The table lists around 100,000 clones, about 80% of them singletons. The data were obtained in a study of cytomegalovirus exposure and HLA in healthy donors. Study findings and constraints: In an earlier analysis, about 87% or about 30%: the productive usage of most TCR beta V segments. Specificity for CMV antigens was confirmed in vitro for three of the CMV-associated chains.

The CDR3 consists of 14 residues. V was trimmed by 0 bases and J by 6 bases, leaving 10 bases between them. Germline values: CDR1 SGHRS, CDR2 YFSETQ. The clonotype comes from a woman aged 18-29 years in good health and CMV-seropositive. Sequenced sample: PBMCs. This chain connects TRBV5-1 to TRBJ1-5, with a possible D match to TRBD1 (5 bases). The DNA for the CDR3 is TGCGCCAGCAGCTTGGGTGGGGCAGGTCAGCCCCAGCATTTT. Translating gives CASSLGGAGQPQHF.